This T cell receptor (beta chain) is drawn from a study of blood T cell repertoires in COVID-19. Libraries were prepared by immunoSEQ multiplex PCR; TCRdb keeps only in-frame clonotypes and omits some of them. The table has around 250,000 clones, around 88% seen once. There are 17 residues in the CDR3. Germline loops: CDR1 SNHLY, CDR2 FYNNEI. Trimming removed 4 bases from V and 0 bases from J; junction bases left unmatched: 3. This clonotype was obtained from a woman aged 50 to 65 who had recovered from COVID-19. The V gene is TRBV2, the J gene TRBJ2-3; 14 bases map to TRBD2. Sequenced: PBMCs or T cells enriched from blood (not recorded which). For the CDR3, the DNA is TGTGCCAGCAGTGGGACTAGCGGGGGGTCTAGCACAGATACGCAGTATTTT. As protein: CASSGTSGGSSTDTQYF.